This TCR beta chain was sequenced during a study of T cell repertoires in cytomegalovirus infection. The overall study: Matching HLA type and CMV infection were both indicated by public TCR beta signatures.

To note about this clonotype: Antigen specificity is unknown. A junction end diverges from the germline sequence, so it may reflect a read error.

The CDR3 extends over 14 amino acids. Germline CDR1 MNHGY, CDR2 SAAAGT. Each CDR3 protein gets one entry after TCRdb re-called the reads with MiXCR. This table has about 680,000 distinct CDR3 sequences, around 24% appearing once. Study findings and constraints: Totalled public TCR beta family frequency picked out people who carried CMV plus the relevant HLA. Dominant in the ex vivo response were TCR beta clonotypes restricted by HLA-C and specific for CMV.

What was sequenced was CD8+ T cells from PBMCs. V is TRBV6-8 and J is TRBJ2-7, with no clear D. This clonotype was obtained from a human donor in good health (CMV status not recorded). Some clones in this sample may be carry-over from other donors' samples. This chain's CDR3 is CVSSYSRSHYEQYF. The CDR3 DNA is TGTGTCAGCAGTTACTCTCGGAGTCACTACGAGCAGTACTTC.